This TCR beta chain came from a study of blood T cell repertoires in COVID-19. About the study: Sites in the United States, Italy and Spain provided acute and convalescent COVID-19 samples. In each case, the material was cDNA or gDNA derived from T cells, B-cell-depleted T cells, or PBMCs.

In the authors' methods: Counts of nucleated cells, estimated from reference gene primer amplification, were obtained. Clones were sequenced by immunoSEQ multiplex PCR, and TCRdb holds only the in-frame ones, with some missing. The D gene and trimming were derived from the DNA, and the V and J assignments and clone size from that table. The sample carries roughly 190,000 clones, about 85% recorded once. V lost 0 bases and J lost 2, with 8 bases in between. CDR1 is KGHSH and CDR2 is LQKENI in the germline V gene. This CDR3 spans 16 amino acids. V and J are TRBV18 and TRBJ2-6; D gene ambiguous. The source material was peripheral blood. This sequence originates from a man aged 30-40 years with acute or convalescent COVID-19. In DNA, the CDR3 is TGTGCCAGCTCACCACCGAGTCAAGCTGGGGCCAACGTCCTGACTTTC. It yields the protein CASSPPSQAGANVLTF. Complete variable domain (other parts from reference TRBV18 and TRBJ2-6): NAGVMQNPRHLVRRRGQEARLRCSPMKGHSHVYWYRQLPEEGLKFMVYLQKENIIDESGMPKERFSAEFPKEGPSILRIQQVVRGDSAAYFCASSPPSQAGANVLTFGAGSRLTVL.